The 9 T cell receptor beta chains reported below all come from one sample, sequenced in a study of beta chain features in type 1 diabetes. These receptors' targets are unknown. Broader study findings: TCRB CDR3s from Type 1 diabetes patients were moderately but significantly shorter in all four CD4+ subsets.

The isolated RNA, all of it, was reverse transcribed, so expressed TCRB transcripts were what got sequenced. Sequenced by immunoSEQ multiplex PCR; TCRdb stores in-frame clones only, minus some. The data contain 250,000 to 350,000 clones, 14% of them singletons. Material for sequencing was naive CD4+ T cells from blood. These receptors originate from a man aged 30 to 45 with type 1 diabetes.

This chain links TRBV6-5 with TRBJ2-1, with D unclear. The CDR3 extends over 16 amino acids. V was clipped by 0 bases and J by 4 bases, with 13 bases between them. Per germline, CDR1 MNHEY and CDR2 SVGAGI. In DNA form, the CDR3 reads TGTGCCAGCAGTTACTCTCTCCATTACGGGTACAATGAGCAGTTCTTC. Encoded protein: CASSYSLHYGYNEQFF.

The chain has TRBV7-2 and TRBJ1-1; TRBD1 is a possible D gene (5 bases). V was shortened by 1 base and J by 5 bases, with 11 bases between the two germline ends. The CDR3 spans 14 residues. Germline values: CDR1 SGHTA, CDR2 FQGNSA. The chain's CDR3 is CASSLVGASTEAFF. For the CDR3, the DNA is TGTGCCAGCAGCTTAGTAGGGGCGTCTACTGAAGCTTTCTTT.

This clone has more than one count but fewer than ten. The rearrangement joins TRBV6-1 to TRBJ1-5, with no clear D. The V end was cut by 2 bases, the J end by 2 bases, with 4 bases between. The length of the CDR3 is 13 residues. Germline V gene lookup returns CDR1 MNHNS and CDR2 SASEGT. DNA for the CDR3: TGTGCCAGCAGTGAATCGGGCAATCAGCCCCAGCATTTT. Amino acids: CASSESGNQPQHF.

The genes are TRBV4-2 and TRBJ2-3, with a tentative D call TRBD2 (6 bases). V gave up 0 bases and J gave up 4 bases, with 14 bases separating them. The CDR3 has 16 residues. Germline lookup yields CDR1 LGHNA and CDR2 YNFKEQ. The CDR3 sequence: CASSQDTGAGSDTQYF. CDR3 sequence (DNA): TGTGCCAGCAGCCAAGATACGGGAGCGGGCTCAGATACGCAGTATTTT.

Regarding this clone: The same CDR3 also results from other DNA sequences found in this sample. The chain combines TRBV5-4 with TRBJ1-2; D is uncertain. Germline loops: CDR1 SGHNT, CDR2 YYREEE (reference sequence). The CDR3 sequence is 13 residues long. The V end was cut by 0 bases, the J end by 4 bases, with 7 bases between. The CDR3 is CASSLGQFYGYTF. In DNA form, the CDR3 reads TGTGCCAGCAGCTTGGGGCAGTTCTATGGCTACACCTTC.

This clone was detected a few times. This chain connects TRBV28 to TRBJ2-7, with a possible D match to TRBD1 (6 bases). Per germline, CDR1 MDHEN and CDR2 SYDVKM. The V end lost 5 bases, the J end lost 0 bases, and 14 bases lay between the germline ends. The CDR3 spans 15 residues. The CDR3 DNA reads TGTGCCAGCAGTGGGGACACAGGGAGCTCCTACGAGCAGTACTTC. It is translated as CASSGDTGSSYEQYF. The full variable domain, with the rest looked up from reference TRBV28 and TRBJ2-7, is DVKVTQSSRYLVKRTGEKVFLECVQDMDHENMFWYRQDPGLGLRLIYFSYDVKMKEKGDIPEGYSVSREKKERFSLILESASTNQTSMYLCASSGDTGSSYEQYFGPGTRLTVT.

This clone was counted only a few times. V is TRBV2 and J is TRBJ2-5; TRBD2 aligns across 7 bases. CDR1 is SNHLY and CDR2 is FYNNEI in the germline V gene. This CDR3 contains 12 residues. The junction had 7 bases not matched to a gene; V was cut back by 11 bases and J by 4 bases. The CDR3 DNA reads TGTGCCGGACGGCGGGAGCTAGAGACCCAGTACTTC. Amino acid sequence: CAGRRELETQYF.

The CDR3 reads CASSNGQANYEQYF. The CDR3 DNA sequence: TGTGCCAGCAGTAACGGACAGGCGAACTACGAGCAGTACTTC. The chain is built from TRBV6-6 and TRBJ2-7, with TRBD1 identical over 7 bases. Germline CDR1 is MNHNY and CDR2 is SVGAGI (reference sequence). This CDR3 has 14 residues. Trimming took 5 bases from V and 3 from J; bases not matched to a gene: 7.

The chain combines TRBV9 with TRBJ2-7; 10 bases map to TRBD1. The CDR3 sequence is 14 residues long. Germline V gives CDR1 SGDLS, CDR2 YYNGEE. The ends lost 4 bases at V and 6 bases at J; junction bases unmatched: 7. CDR3 nucleotide sequence: TGTGCCAGCAGCCGGGGGGGACAGGGGTTCGAGCAGTACTTC. Protein sequence: CASSRGGQGFEQYF.